These 29 T cell receptor beta chains were all obtained from the same sample, sequenced in a study of T cells in Graves' hyperthyroidism and ophthalmopathy. Amplified regions were TCR beta CDR3 sequences from RNA transcripts. With the HTBI primer set, the TCR CDR3 went through a first round of RT-PCR. One entry per CDR3 protein results from TCRdb running MiXCR on the multiplex PCR reads. The sample lists around 250,000 distinct CDR3 sequences; more than 14% were seen once. Sequenced input: blood. These receptors were collected from a woman aged 40-49 years with Graves' hyperthyroidism that later progressed to Graves' ophthalmopathy.

There are a few counts of this clonotype. This rearrangement joins TRBV15 to TRBJ1-4; 7 positions match TRBD1. Germline assignment: CDR1 LNHNV and CDR2 YYDKDF (reference sequence). After removal of 3 bases from V and 9 bases from J, the junction contained 19 bases not matched to a gene. The CDR3 consists of 18 residues. CDR3 region: CATSSVGGFGTEVQKLFF. CDR3 DNA: TGTGCCACCAGCAGTGTGGGTGGGTTCGGGACAGAGGTTCAAAAACTGTTTTTT.

This clonotype was counted at least ten times. The genes are TRBV11-2 and TRBJ2-2; TRBD1 matches 9 bases. The CDR3 spans 16 residues. Germline assignment: CDR1 SGHAT and CDR2 FQNNGV. The V and J ends lost 2 bases and 5 bases, in that order; junction bases with no gene match: 6. The CDR3 reads CASSLLQGALTGELFF. The CDR3 DNA reads TGTGCCAGCAGCTTATTACAGGGGGCGCTGACCGGGGAGCTGTTTTTT.

The chain couples TRBV6-1 to TRBJ2-1; D gene ambiguous. Trimming stripped 1 base from V and 10 bases from J, with 5 bases between. CDR1 is MNHNS and CDR2 is SASEGT in the germline V gene. This CDR3 is 11 amino acids long. CDR3 region: CASSEDREQFF. For the CDR3, the DNA is TGTGCCAGCAGTGAAGACCGGGAGCAGTTCTTC.

Ten or more counts support this clonotype. The gene calls are TRBV9 and TRBJ2-2; the match to TRBD2 covers 8 bases. V lost 3 bases to trimming and J lost 7 bases; unmatched junction nucleotides: 5. Germline V gene sequence: CDR1 SGDLS, CDR2 YYNGEE. The CDR3 loop spans 14 amino acids. This CDR3 is CASSAGRGGGELFF. Written as DNA, the CDR3 is TGTGCCAGCAGCGCTGGACGGGGGGGCGGGGAGCTGTTTTTT. Full variable domain (outside the CDR3, taken from reference TRBV9 and TRBJ2-2): DSGVTQTPKHLITATGQRVTLRCSPRSGDLSVYWYQQSLDQGLQFLIQYYNGEERAKGNILERFSAQQFPDLHSELNLSSLELGDSALYFCASSAGRGGGELFFGEGSRLTVL.

This clonotype was counted ten times or more. As DNA, the CDR3 is TGTGCCACCGCCGGGACTAGCGGGATTTTGGAGCAGTTCTTC. This sequence encodes CATAGTSGILEQFF. The rearrangement uses TRBV19 and TRBJ2-1; 13 bases fit TRBD2. CDR3 length: 14 residues. Trimming removed 10 bases from V and 10 bases from J; junction bases left unmatched: 10. In germline, CDR1 is LNHDA, CDR2 SQIVND (reference sequence).

The gene calls are TRBV2 and TRBJ2-7, with D possibly being TRBD1 (5 bases). Germline CDR1 is SNHLY and CDR2 is FYNNEI. The CDR3 is 12 residues long. Between the trimmed V and J ends, which lost 7 bases and 3 bases, there was a span of 10 bases. CDR3 in amino acids: CASKFRDYEQYF. The CDR3 nucleotides read TGTGCCAGCAAGTTCAGGGACTACGAGCAGTACTTC.

The gene calls are TRBV15 and TRBJ2-3; 7 nucleotides line up with TRBD2. The CDR3 spans 15 residues. V shed 1 base and J 5 bases; nucleotides not matched to a gene: 6. CDR1 is LNHNV, CDR2 YYDKDF, per germline (reference sequence). The CDR3 DNA reads TGTGCCACCAGCAGAGTGGCGGGAGCAATAGATACGCAGTATTTT. Protein sequence: CATSRVAGAIDTQYF.

Many counts were recorded for this clonotype. V usage is TRBV18 and J usage is TRBJ1-5; tentative D call: TRBD1 (6 bases). The CDR3 has 15 residues. Germline V CDR1 and CDR2: KGHSH, LQKENI. V shed 6 bases and J shed 4 bases, with 16 bases lying between them. The chain's CDR3 is CASSARTGANQPQHF. DNA of the CDR3: TGTGCCAGCTCCGCCCGGACGGGGGCAAATCAGCCCCAGCATTTT. The full variable domain, with the rest looked up from reference TRBV18 and TRBJ1-5, is NAGVMQNPRHLVRRRGQEARLRCSPMKGHSHVYWYRQLPEEGLKFMVYLQKENIIDESGMPKERFSAEFPKEGPSILRIQQVVRGDSAAYFCASSARTGANQPQHFGDGTRLSIL.

This clonotype was seen many times. The chain has TRBV20-1 and TRBJ1-1; possibly TRBD1 for D (5 bases). The CDR3 sequence is 13 residues long. Germline V gene sequence: CDR1 DFQATT, CDR2 SNEGSKA (reference sequence). V was pared by 3 bases and J by 8 bases, with 16 bases between. CDR3 loop: CSASPFQAGEAFF. For the CDR3, the DNA is TGCAGTGCTAGCCCGTTTCAGGCAGGGGAAGCTTTCTTT.

This clonotype has more than one count but fewer than ten. This may stem from a read error, because a much larger clone lies one nucleotide away. This chain links TRBV11-2 with TRBJ1-1, with TRBD1 matching over 10 bases. The CDR3 has 15 residues. Germline CDR1 is SGHAT and CDR2 is FQNNGV. DNA of the CDR3: TGTGCCGGCCGACCTCCGGGACAGGGGACCACTGAAGCTCTCTTT. It translates to CAGRPPGQGTTEALF.

V is TRBV6-1 and J is TRBJ2-7, with a tentative D call TRBD2 (6 bases). Per germline, CDR1 MNHNS and CDR2 SASEGT. The V end lost 6 bases, the J end lost 1 base, and 13 bases lay between the germline ends. The length of the CDR3 is 14 residues. CDR3 DNA sequence: TGTGCCAGCAGGCGGGACCCTGGATCCTACGAGCAGTACTTC. It codes for CASRRDPGSYEQYF.

This clonotype has ten or more counts. The J gene is TRBJ2-2, the V gene TRBV12-3 or TRBV12-4; tentative D call: TRBD2 (6 bases). CDR3 size: 16 residues. Between the trimmed V and J ends, which lost 3 bases and 2 bases, there was a span of 13 bases. Written as DNA, the CDR3 is TGTGCCAGCAGTTTCCAACCGGACTACAACACCGGGGAGCTGTTTTTT. Translating it yields CASSFQPDYNTGELFF.

Remarks on this clonotype: One base away lies a much larger clone, so this may be a sequencing read error. V usage is TRBV6-1 and J usage is TRBJ2-1, with D possibly TRBD2 on 5 matching bases. CDR1 and CDR2 (germline): MNHNS, SASEGT. The CDR3 consists of 17 residues. CDR3: CASTRGYERPSHNEQFF. The CDR3 DNA follows: TGTGCCAGCACCCGAGGTTATGAGCGGCCCTCCCACAATGAGCAGTTCTTC.

There are many counts of this clonotype. This rearrangement joins TRBV28 to TRBJ2-3; a possible D gene is TRBD1 (5 bases). The CDR3 has 16 amino acids. Germline CDR1 is MDHEN and CDR2 is SYDVKM. V lost 7 bases and J 2 bases, leaving 19 bases between the germline ends. The CDR3 sequence: CASTRARVPDTDTQYF. The CDR3 nucleotides read TGTGCCAGCACCCGTGCCAGGGTCCCCGACACAGATACGCAGTATTTT.

In its sample, this clonotype was seen many times. V and J are TRBV11-2 and TRBJ1-1; 9 bases line up with TRBD1. With 1 base clipped from V and 6 bases from J, the junction kept 3 bases outside the gene matches. This CDR3 is built from 14 residues. Germline-derived CDR1 and CDR2 are SGHAT and FQNNGV. CDR3 nucleotide sequence: TGTGCCAGCAGCTTAGGGGGACAGGGCCCTGAAGCTTTCTTT. It yields the protein CASSLGGQGPEAFF.

This CDR3 reads CATSDPGGAGVLGEQFF. The CDR3, as DNA: TGTGCCACCAGTGACCCCGGGGGAGCGGGAGTACTGGGTGAGCAGTTCTTC. The chain combines TRBV24-1 with TRBJ2-1; 8 positions agree with TRBD2. The germline V gene encodes CDR1 KGHDR and CDR2 SFDVKD. Losses at the gene ends were 4 bases for V and 9 bases for J; bases not matched to a gene: 16. This CDR3 comprises 17 residues.

This clonotype was counted ten times or more. The chain links TRBV28 to TRBJ2-1; no clear D. Germline assignment: CDR1 MDHEN and CDR2 SYDVKM. The CDR3 contains 14 residues. Between the trimmed V and J ends, which lost 5 bases and 6 bases, there was a span of 14 bases. DNA for the CDR3: TGTGCCAGCAGTACCCTCGGTTACCGCAATGAGCAGTTCTTC. Translation gives CASSTLGYRNEQFF.

This clonotype showed up many times. The rearrangement joins TRBV9 to TRBJ2-2; the D is unclear. V shed 1 base and J shed 2 bases, with 15 bases lying between them. Germline V gene lookup returns CDR1 SGDLS and CDR2 YYNGEE. This CDR3 comprises 17 residues. The CDR3 DNA sequence: TGTGCCAGCAGCGTAAATTCTAAACAAGTTAACACCGGGGAGCTGTTTTTT. Protein product: CASSVNSKQVNTGELFF.

Comments on this clonotype: With a much larger clone just one base away, this may be a read error. V gene TRBV5-5 combines with J gene TRBJ1-2; TRBD1 might be the D (6 bases). CDR3 length equals 16 residues. V lost 0 bases, J lost 6 bases, and 18 bases lay in between. Germline assignment: CDR1 SGHKS and CDR2 YYEKEE (reference sequence). CDR3 loop: CASSLALNRAQNGYTF. CDR3 nucleotide sequence: TGTGCCAGCAGCTTGGCTCTTAACAGGGCGCAGAATGGCTACACCTTC.

This clonotype was seen many times. CDR3 sequence: CASSPGVSGETQYF. The DNA for the CDR3 is TGTGCCAGCTCACCGGGGGTCTCAGGGGAGACCCAGTACTTC. This chain joins TRBV18 and TRBJ2-5; the D gene could be TRBD1 or TRBD2 (5 bases each). The germline CDR1 and CDR2 sequences are KGHSH and LQKENI. The V and J ends lost 3 bases and 5 bases respectively, with 13 bases between them. CDR3 length: 14 residues. Full variable domain (outside the CDR3, taken from reference TRBV18 and TRBJ2-5): NAGVMQNPRHLVRRRGQEARLRCSPMKGHSHVYWYRQLPEEGLKFMVYLQKENIIDESGMPKERFSAEFPKEGPSILRIQQVVRGDSAAYFCASSPGVSGETQYFGPGTRLLVL.

This clonotype showed up many times. The rearrangement joins TRBV11-2 to TRBJ2-7, with a possible D match to TRBD1 (5 bases). Germline CDR1 SGHAT, CDR2 FQNNGV. The CDR3 runs to 14 residues. The ends were cut back, 4 bases at V and 3 bases at J, with 13 bases in the middle. The CDR3 nucleotides read TGTGCCAGCAGCTCGCGCGACAGATTCTACGAGCAGTACTTC. Its protein product is CASSSRDRFYEQYF.

In this sample, this clonotype turned up many times. V usage is TRBV19 and J usage is TRBJ2-1; 7 bases are shared with TRBD2. V gave up 1 base and J gave up 4 bases; unmatched junction bases: 4. Germline values: CDR1 LNHDA, CDR2 SQIVND (reference sequence). The CDR3 loop spans 15 amino acids. This CDR3 reads CASSIVLAVYNEQFF. CDR3 DNA sequence: TGTGCCAGTAGTATAGTTCTAGCGGTATACAATGAGCAGTTCTTC.

As concerns this clonotype: A much larger clone lies a single base off, so this may be a read error. The J gene is TRBJ2-1, the V gene TRBV6-1; maybe TRBD2 (6 bases). CDR1 MNHNS and CDR2 SASEGT come from the germline V gene. Trimming removed 3 bases at V and 6 bases at J, with 12 bases between. This CDR3 spans 14 amino acids. CDR3 region: CASSEGSGPNEQFF. CDR3 coding DNA: TGTGCCAGCAGTGAGGGGAGCGGGCCCAATGAGCAGTTCTTC.

This clonotype occurred many times. J is TRBJ2-7 and V is TRBV27; TRBD2 might be the D (5 bases). The CDR3 runs 16 residues. The germline gives CDR1 MNHEY, CDR2 SMNVEV (reference sequence). Deletions cut 5 bases from V and 3 bases from J, with 20 bases between. CDR3 amino acids: CASSALEASQRYEQYF. The DNA of the CDR3 is TGTGCCAGCAGTGCCCTGGAGGCGAGCCAACGCTACGAGCAGTACTTC.

This clonotype came up many times. The gene calls are TRBV2 and TRBJ2-7; D tentatively reads TRBD1 or TRBD2 (5 bases each). V was trimmed by 8 bases and J by 2 bases, leaving 28 bases between them. In germline, CDR1 is SNHLY, CDR2 FYNNEI. The CDR3 has 18 residues. CDR3: CASSPLGVLLPRAYEQYF. CDR3 DNA: TGTGCCAGCTCGCCCTTGGGGGTGTTATTACCCAGGGCCTACGAGCAGTACTTC. The whole variable domain, remainder taken from reference TRBV2 and TRBJ2-7, is EPEVTQTPSHQVTQMGQEVILRCVPISNHLYFYWYRQILGQKVEFLVSFYNNEISEKSEIFDDQFSVERPDGSNFTLKIRSTKLEDSAMYFCASSPLGVLLPRAYEQYFGPGTRLTVT.

This clonotype was observed many times. This chain links TRBV5-8 with TRBJ2-7; 9 bases agree with TRBD1. This CDR3 contains 15 residues. V shed 1 base and J 1 base; nucleotides not matched to a gene: 3. Germline V lookup: CDR1 SGHTS, CDR2 YDEGEE. The CDR3: CASSLIGTGSYEQYF. CDR3 sequence (DNA): TGTGCCAGCAGCTTGATAGGGACAGGGTCCTACGAGCAGTACTTC.

This clonotype appeared many times. The gene calls are TRBV5-8 and TRBJ1-1; D is ambiguous. Trimming shortened V by 0 bases and J by 0 bases, and 9 bases separated the two germline ends. The CDR3 is 15 residues long. Germline CDR1 reads SGHTS; CDR2 reads YDEGEE. The chain's CDR3 is CASSLGGTMNTEAFF. Written as DNA, the CDR3 is TGTGCCAGCAGCTTGGGAGGAACCATGAACACTGAAGCTTTCTTT.

In its sample, this clonotype was seen many times. CDR3 DNA sequence: TGTGCCAGCAGCTTGCCCCTAGCGGGAGGGCCTCAAGAGGAGCAGTACTTC. Its protein is CASSLPLAGGPQEEQYF. The rearrangement uses TRBV5-5 and TRBJ2-7; 12 bases are shared with TRBD2. Germline V gene lookup returns CDR1 SGHKS and CDR2 YYEKEE (reference sequence). After removal of 1 base from V and 7 bases from J, the junction contained 12 bases not matched to a gene. The CDR3 contains 17 residues.

This clonotype appeared a few times. This rearrangement joins TRBV20-1 to TRBJ1-2; D remains unclear. Trimming removed 0 bases from V and 8 bases from J, with 19 bases in between. CDR1 is DFQATT, CDR2 SNEGSKA, per germline (reference sequence). This CDR3 is built from 15 residues. The CDR3 is CSARDPLGGGLGYTF. Here the CDR3 DNA reads TGCAGTGCTAGAGATCCCCTTGGTGGTGGTTTGGGCTACACCTTC.